A single sample gave rise to the 31 T cell receptor beta chains below, sequenced in a study of T cell repertoires in cytomegalovirus infection. One entry per CDR3 protein, called by TCRdb with MiXCR from the reads. The sample shows some 940,000 distinct CDR3 sequences, 31% of them seen only once. For these TCRs, the target antigens are not known. The source material was cultured CD8+ T cells from PBMCs, sampled from culture after CMV antigen stimulation. These receptor sequences come from a human donor in good health (CMV status not recorded). Some clones in this sample may be carry-over from other donors' samples.

This chain connects TRBV6-5 to TRBJ2-7; TRBD2 might be the D (7 bases). The CDR3 runs to 16 residues. CDR1 is MNHEY, CDR2 SVGAGI, per germline. V shed 6 bases and J shed 7 bases, with 25 bases lying between them. CDR3 sequence reads: CASSQRPDSGVGEQYV. The CDR3 DNA sequence: TGTGCCAGCAGCCAAAGACCGGACAGCGGGGTGGGAGAGCAGTACGTC.

This clonotype was found a few times. V gene TRBV7-9 combines with J gene TRBJ2-7; the match to TRBD1 covers 9 bases. Trimming removed 4 bases from V and 3 bases from J; junction bases left unmatched: 10. CDR1 SEHNR and CDR2 FQNEAQ come from the germline V gene (reference sequence). CDR3 length: 16 residues. The DNA for the CDR3 is TGTGCCAGCAGCTCCTGGGGACAGGGACACCACTACGAGCAGTACTTC. Residues: CASSSWGQGHHYEQYF. The whole variable domain, remainder taken from reference TRBV7-9 and TRBJ2-7, is DTGVSQNPRHKITKRGQNVTFRCDPISEHNRLYWYRQTLGQGPEFLTYFQNEAQLEKSRLLSDRFSAERPKGSFSTLEIQRTEQGDSAMYLCASSSWGQGHHYEQYFGPGTRLTVT.

The sample holds a few counts of this clonotype. The chain couples TRBV27 to TRBJ1-6; TRBD1 is a possible D gene (5 bases). Germline V gene sequence: CDR1 MNHEY, CDR2 SMNVEV (reference sequence). The V end was cut by 2 bases, the J end by 5 bases, with 7 bases between. CDR3 length: 14 amino acids. The CDR3 sequence is CASSLPGNNSPLHF. The CDR3 DNA reads TGTGCCAGCAGTTTACCAGGGAATAATTCACCCCTCCACTTT.

This clonotype was found a few times. The chain uses TRBV4-1 and TRBJ2-3, with D hard to call. CDR3 length: 17 residues. Trimming shortened V by 0 bases and J by 4 bases, and 17 bases separated the two germline ends. Germline V lookup: CDR1 MGHRA, CDR2 YSYEKL. This CDR3 reads CASSQEILSGLADTQYF. CDR3 DNA sequence: TGCGCCAGCAGCCAAGAGATTCTGTCAGGTCTTGCAGATACGCAGTATTTT.

The V gene is TRBV7-8, the J gene TRBJ2-5; D is unresolved. This CDR3 contains 15 residues. With 1 base removed from V and 3 bases from J, the gap between germline ends came to 12 bases. Germline CDR1 is SGHVS and CDR2 is FQNEAQ. This CDR3 reads CASSLVSSQKETQYF. Here the CDR3 DNA reads TGTGCCAGCAGCTTAGTTTCGTCACAGAAAGAGACCCAGTACTTC.

This chain joins TRBV4-1 and TRBJ2-7; 7 bases are a match to TRBD1. J was trimmed by 3 bases and V by 5 bases; bases with no gene match: 7. Germline V gene lookup returns CDR1 MGHRA and CDR2 YSYEKL. CDR3 size: 14 residues. The DNA of the CDR3 is TGCGCCAGCAGCGTCCGACAGGGCAGCTACGAGCAGTACTTC. Its translation is CASSVRQGSYEQYF.

The chain couples TRBV28 to TRBJ1-1; TRBD1 agrees at 8 bases. Germline V lookup: CDR1 MDHEN, CDR2 SYDVKM. The CDR3 covers 18 residues. Unmatched junction bases numbered 12, after V lost 3 bases and J lost 0 bases. CDR3 nucleotides: TGTGCCAGCAGTTTTCCATCCGGACAGGGCCGCATGAACACTGAAGCTTTCTTT. Translated: CASSFPSGQGRMNTEAFF.

The chain carries TRBV29-1 and TRBJ2-1; 10 bases fit TRBD1. This CDR3 contains 16 residues. V shed 0 bases, J shed 7 bases, and the junction held 9 bases outside the gene matches. Germline-derived CDR1 and CDR2 are SQVTM and ANQGSEA. The CDR3 region has the DNA TGCAGCGTTGAAGATCCCCGACAGGGGGCATATAATGAGCAGTTCTTC. Amino acid sequence: CSVEDPRQGAYNEQFF.

The gene calls are TRBV27 and TRBJ1-5, with D possibly matching TRBD1 (6 bases). CDR1 and CDR2 (germline): MNHEY, SMNVEV (reference sequence). This CDR3 has 14 amino acids. V was pared by 6 bases and J by 7 bases, with 16 bases between. CDR3: CASSRDMVGQPQHF. CDR3 bases: TGTGCCAGCAGCCGGGACATGGTGGGACAGCCCCAGCATTTT.

The rearrangement uses TRBV14 and TRBJ2-2; D is unresolved. The CDR3 runs 12 residues. V lost 0 bases and J 7 bases, leaving 3 bases between the germline ends. From germline, CDR1 is SGHDN and CDR2 FVKESK. CDR3 DNA: TGTGCCAGCAGCCAAGACATCGGGGAGCTGTTTTTT. Its protein is CASSQDIGELFF.

This sequence joins TRBV6-5 and TRBJ1-1; a possible D gene is TRBD1 (6 bases). The germline gives CDR1 MNHEY, CDR2 SVGAGI. The CDR3 is 13 residues long. V dropped 4 bases and J dropped 10 bases, with 16 bases sitting between them. CDR3 DNA sequence: TGTGCCAGCAGTTCCACGGACAGACGGGGAGCTTTCTTT. Translating gives CASSSTDRRGAFF.

The V and J genes are TRBV28 and TRBJ1-6; 8 bases map to TRBD1. The CDR3 runs to 17 residues. From germline, CDR1 is MDHEN and CDR2 SYDVKM. Germline trimming cut 5 bases from V and 3 bases from J; bases unmatched to any gene: 9. Written as DNA, the CDR3 is TGTGCCAGCAGTCCGACAGGGGTCGGGCTCTATAATTCACCCCTCCACTTT. Translating it yields CASSPTGVGLYNSPLHF.

This clonotype was counted only a few times. J is TRBJ2-1 and V is TRBV27; D could derive from TRBD1 or TRBD2 (5 bases each). V was pared by 2 bases and J by 8 bases, with 19 bases between. The CDR3 is 16 residues long. Per the germline V gene, CDR1 is MNHEY and CDR2 is SMNVEV (reference sequence). The CDR3 nucleotides are TGTGCCAGCAGTTTAAATGGGGGAGCATTCGTATATGAGCAGTTCTTC. It encodes CASSLNGGAFVYEQFF.

The rearrangement uses TRBV12-3 or TRBV12-4 and TRBJ2-1, with 12 bases aligning to TRBD2. This CDR3 comprises 15 residues. J gave up 8 bases and V 1 base, and 3 bases lay outside the gene matches. The DNA of the CDR3 is TGTGCCAGCAGTTTAGGACTAGCGGGGGAGGATGAGCAGTTCTTC. It is translated as CASSLGLAGEDEQFF.

The chain is built from TRBV7-4 and TRBJ2-2; 7 bases match TRBD2. V shed 4 bases, J shed 1 base, and the junction held 6 bases outside the gene matches. Germline CDR1 reads SGHVT; CDR2 reads SQSDAQ. This CDR3 comprises 16 residues. CDR3 loop: CASSSLGGVNTGELFF. The DNA for the CDR3 is TGTGCCAGCAGCTCCCTGGGAGGGGTGAACACCGGGGAGCTGTTTTTT.

This clonotype was seen more than once but under ten times. V and J are TRBV7-9 and TRBJ2-7, with D possibly being TRBD1 (6 bases). Germline CDR1 reads SEHNR; CDR2 reads FQNEAQ (reference sequence). The V end lost 5 bases, the J end lost 2 bases, and 13 bases lay between the germline ends. The CDR3 extends over 14 amino acids. The CDR3 loop is CASSGRDTTYEQYV. CDR3 sequence (DNA): TGTGCCAGCAGCGGCCGGGACACCACCTACGAGCAGTACGTC.

There are a few counts of this clonotype. The V call is TRBV6-6, the J call TRBJ1-1; D perhaps matches TRBD1 (5 bases). V was pared by 5 bases and J by 14 bases, with 18 bases between. CDR1 and CDR2 (germline): MNHNY, SVGAGI (reference sequence). The CDR3 covers 12 residues. CDR3 sequence: CASSDFKSRGFF. The CDR3, as DNA: TGTGCCAGCAGTGACTTCAAGTCTCGGGGCTTCTTT.

In regard to this clonotype: The junction shows a germline mismatch at one end, possibly a read error. This chain connects TRBV2 to TRBJ2-2; unclear D gene. The CDR3 is 11 residues long. In germline, CDR1 is SNHLY, CDR2 FYNNEI. The CDR3: CASTEKKELFF. CDR3 nucleotide sequence: TGTGCCAGCACTGAAAAAAAAGAGCTGTTTTTT.

Comments on this clonotype: A read error is possible here, since a much larger clone lies one base away. This chain links TRBV7-3 with TRBJ1-1; D is uncertain. Trimming removed 2 bases from V and 0 bases from J, with 4 bases in between. The germline V gene has CDR1 SGHTA and CDR2 FQGTGA. CDR3 size: 13 residues. CDR3 loop: CASSLFMNTEAFF. The CDR3 region has the DNA TGTGCCAGCAGCTTATTCATGAACACTGAAGCTTTCTTT.

This clonotype has only a few counts. The rearrangement uses TRBV2 and TRBJ1-1, with 9 bases fitting TRBD1. Unmatched junction bases numbered 7, after V lost 6 bases and J lost 5 bases. CDR3 length: 14 amino acids. Germline CDR1 SNHLY, CDR2 FYNNEI. CDR3 DNA: TGTGCCAGCAGGGACAGGGGCCCCGGTACTGAAGCTTTCTTT. It yields the protein CASRDRGPGTEAFF.

The chain joins TRBV7-3 to TRBJ2-3; the D call may be TRBD1 or TRBD2 (5 bases each). The germline V gene has CDR1 SGHTA and CDR2 FQGTGA. The CDR3 contains 16 residues. Trimming pared 6 bases from V and 2 bases from J, leaving 18 bases between. The CDR3 reads CASSPFSWGTTDTQYF. CDR3 bases: TGTGCCAGCAGTCCGTTTAGCTGGGGGACCACAGATACGCAGTATTTT.

J is TRBJ2-7 and V is TRBV5-1, with 8 bases lining up with TRBD1. CDR1 is SGHRS and CDR2 is YFSETQ in the germline V gene. The V and J ends lost 4 bases and 4 bases, in that order; junction bases with no gene match: 4. The CDR3 has 13 residues. This chain's CDR3 is CASSVDRGYEQYF. The CDR3 bases are TGCGCCAGCAGCGTAGACAGGGGATACGAGCAGTACTTC. The full variable domain, its missing parts supplied by reference TRBV5-1 and TRBJ2-7, is KAGVTQTPRYLIKTRGQQVTLSCSPISGHRSVSWYQQTPGQGLQFLFEYFSETQRNKGNFPGRFSGRQFSNSRSEMNVSTLELGDSALYLCASSVDRGYEQYFGPGTRLTVT.

By share, this clonotype counts as medium-sized. The chain links TRBV7-2 to TRBJ1-2; D uncertain. Trimming took 1 base from V and 3 from J, leaving 12 bases between them. Per germline, CDR1 SGHTA and CDR2 FQGNSA. This CDR3 is 15 amino acids long. In nucleotides, the CDR3 is TGTGCCAGCAGCTTAGGGTCATGGTGGTACTATGGCTACACCTTC. As protein: CASSLGSWWYYGYTF.

This clonotype was observed at least ten times. The gene calls are TRBV7-6 and TRBJ2-7; 10 bases align to TRBD1. Germline V gives CDR1 SGHVS, CDR2 FNYEAQ. The CDR3 spans 17 residues. The J segment lost 2 bases and the V segment lost 4 bases, leaving 11 bases of the junction unmatched. DNA of the CDR3: TGTGCCAGCAGCTATCGATGGAGGGACAGGGGCCCCTACGAGCAGTACTTC. It translates to CASSYRWRDRGPYEQYF.

This clonotype was seen only a few times. The V call is TRBV27, the J call TRBJ2-3; unclear D gene. Trimming cost V 6 bases and J 1 base, with 11 bases left between them. The CDR3 is 14 amino acids. Germline V gene data show CDR1 as MNHEY and CDR2 as SMNVEV (reference sequence). CDR3 loop: CASSDLGGTDTQYF. For the CDR3, the DNA is TGTGCCAGCAGCGACTTGGGCGGCACAGATACGCAGTATTTT.

The V and J genes are TRBV4-2 and TRBJ2-1; D ambiguous. The germline V gene has CDR1 LGHNA and CDR2 YNFKEQ. The V gene lost 2 bases and the J gene lost 5 bases, with 4 bases spanning the gap. The CDR3 sequence is 12 residues long. The CDR3 protein is CASSQQDNEQFF. DNA for the CDR3: TGTGCCAGCAGCCAACAGGACAATGAGCAGTTCTTC.

In this sample, this clonotype turned up a few times. The chain employs TRBV9 and TRBJ1-2; maybe TRBD1 (6 bases). The V and J ends lost 6 bases and 6 bases respectively, with 15 bases between them. Germline values: CDR1 SGDLS, CDR2 YYNGEE. CDR3 length: 13 amino acids. The CDR3 spells CASTPQGIHGYTF. Written as DNA, the CDR3 is TGTGCCAGCACCCCACAGGGTATCCATGGCTACACCTTC.

The chain couples TRBV7-2 to TRBJ2-7; D possibly corresponds to TRBD2 (5 bases). Germline CDR1 is SGHTA and CDR2 is FQGNSA. This CDR3 region has 13 residues. Between the trimmed V and J ends, which lost 1 base and 4 bases, there was a span of 8 bases. CDR3 in amino acids: CASSLEGGYEQYV. The CDR3 coding sequence is TGTGCCAGCAGCTTAGAAGGCGGGTACGAGCAGTACGTC.

This clonotype was detected many times. The chain has TRBV7-8 and TRBJ2-1, with 10 bases lining up with TRBD2. Germline values: CDR1 SGHVS, CDR2 FQNEAQ. J lost 5 bases, V lost 1 base, and 5 bases had no gene match. The CDR3 sequence is 16 residues long. In DNA, the CDR3 is TGTGCCAGCAGCTTAGTGGGTCTAGCGGGGGACAATGAGCAGTTCTTC. It translates to CASSLVGLAGDNEQFF.

There are a few counts of this clonotype. The chain couples TRBV19 to TRBJ1-1; no clear D. V was cut by 2 bases and J by 11 bases, with 9 bases left in between. Looked up from germline, CDR1 is LNHDA and CDR2 is SQIVND (reference sequence). The CDR3 extends over 11 amino acids. The chain's CDR3 is CASSIIPQAFF. Written as DNA, the CDR3 is TGTGCCAGTAGTATAATACCGCAGGCTTTCTTT. The whole variable domain, remainder taken from reference TRBV19 and TRBJ1-1, is DGGITQSPKYLFRKEGQNVTLSCEQNLNHDAMYWYRQDPGQGLRLIYYSQIVNDFQKGDIAEGYSVSREKKESFPLTVTSAQKNPTAFYLCASSIIPQAFFGQGTRLTVV.

Only a few counts were recorded for this clonotype. The chain uses TRBV7-9 and TRBJ2-7, with 7 bases identical to TRBD1. The ends lost 6 bases at V and 6 bases at J; junction bases unmatched: 5. The CDR3 is 12 amino acids. Per germline, CDR1 SEHNR and CDR2 FQNEAQ (reference sequence). For the CDR3, the DNA is TGTGCCAGCAGGACAGGGAACAGCGAGCAGTACTTC. Residues: CASRTGNSEQYF.